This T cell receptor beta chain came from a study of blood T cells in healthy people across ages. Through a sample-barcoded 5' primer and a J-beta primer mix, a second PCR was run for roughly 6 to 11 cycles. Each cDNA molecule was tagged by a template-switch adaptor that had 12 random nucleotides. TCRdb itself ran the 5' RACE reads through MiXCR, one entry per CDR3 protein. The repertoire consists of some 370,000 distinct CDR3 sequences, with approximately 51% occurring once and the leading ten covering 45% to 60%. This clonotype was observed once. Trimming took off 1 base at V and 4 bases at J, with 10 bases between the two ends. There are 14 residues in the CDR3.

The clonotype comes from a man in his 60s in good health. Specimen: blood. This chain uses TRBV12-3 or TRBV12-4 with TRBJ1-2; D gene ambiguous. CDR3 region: CASSLGQLVYGYTF. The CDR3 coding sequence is TGTGCCAGCAGTTTAGGGCAGCTGGTCTATGGCTACACCTTC.